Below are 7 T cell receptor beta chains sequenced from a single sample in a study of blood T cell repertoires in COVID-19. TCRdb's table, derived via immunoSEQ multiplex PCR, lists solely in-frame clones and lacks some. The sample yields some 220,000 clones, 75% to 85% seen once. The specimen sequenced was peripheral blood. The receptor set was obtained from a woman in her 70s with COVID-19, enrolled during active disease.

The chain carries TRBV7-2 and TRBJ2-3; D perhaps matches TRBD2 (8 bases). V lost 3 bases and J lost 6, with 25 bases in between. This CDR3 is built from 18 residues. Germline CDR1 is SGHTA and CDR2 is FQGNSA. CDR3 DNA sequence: TGTGCCAGCAGCTTGCTTAATCCTTCGGGACTAGGGGGCGATACGCAGTATTTT. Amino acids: CASSLLNPSGLGGDTQYF.

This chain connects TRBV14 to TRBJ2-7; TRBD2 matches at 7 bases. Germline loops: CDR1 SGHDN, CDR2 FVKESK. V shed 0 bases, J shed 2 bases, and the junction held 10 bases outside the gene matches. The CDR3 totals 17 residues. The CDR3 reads CASSQDRGAGEPYEQYF. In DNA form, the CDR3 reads TGTGCCAGCAGCCAAGATCGCGGCGCGGGAGAACCCTACGAGCAGTACTTC.

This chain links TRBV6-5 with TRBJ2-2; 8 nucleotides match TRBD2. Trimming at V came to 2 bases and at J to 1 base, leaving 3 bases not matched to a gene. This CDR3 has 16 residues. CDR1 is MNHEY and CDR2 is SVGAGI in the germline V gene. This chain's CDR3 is CASSYKGTRNTGELFF. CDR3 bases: TGTGCCAGCAGTTACAAGGGGACTAGGAACACCGGGGAGCTGTTTTTT.

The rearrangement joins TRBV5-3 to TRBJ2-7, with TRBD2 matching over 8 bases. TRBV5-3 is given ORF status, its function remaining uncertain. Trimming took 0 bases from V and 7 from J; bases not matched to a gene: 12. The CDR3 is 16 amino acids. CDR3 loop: CARSLGSGKGFREQYF. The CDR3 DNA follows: TGTGCCAGAAGCTTGGGTAGCGGGAAGGGGTTTAGGGAGCAGTACTTC.

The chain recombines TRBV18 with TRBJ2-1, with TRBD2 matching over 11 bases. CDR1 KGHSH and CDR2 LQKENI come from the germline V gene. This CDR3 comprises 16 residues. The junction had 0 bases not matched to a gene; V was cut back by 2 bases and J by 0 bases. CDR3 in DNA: TGTGCCAGCTCACCAGGGACTAGCGGCTCCTACAATGAGCAGTTCTTC. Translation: CASSPGTSGSYNEQFF. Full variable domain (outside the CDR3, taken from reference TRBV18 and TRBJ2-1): NAGVMQNPRHLVRRRGQEARLRCSPMKGHSHVYWYRQLPEEGLKFMVYLQKENIIDESGMPKERFSAEFPKEGPSILRIQQVVRGDSAAYFCASSPGTSGSYNEQFFGPGTRLTVL.

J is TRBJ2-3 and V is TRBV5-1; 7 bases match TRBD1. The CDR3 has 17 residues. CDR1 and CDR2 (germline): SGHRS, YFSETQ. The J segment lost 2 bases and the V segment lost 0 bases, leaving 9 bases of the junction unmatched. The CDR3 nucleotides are TGCGCCAGCAGCTTGGTCGGGAAGGGGGCCCTCACAGATACGCAGTATTTT. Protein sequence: CASSLVGKGALTDTQYF. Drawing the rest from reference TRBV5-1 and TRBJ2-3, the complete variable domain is KAGVTQTPRYLIKTRGQQVTLSCSPISGHRSVSWYQQTPGQGLQFLFEYFSETQRNKGNFPGRFSGRQFSNSRSEMNVSTLELGDSALYLCASSLVGKGALTDTQYFGPGTRLTVL.

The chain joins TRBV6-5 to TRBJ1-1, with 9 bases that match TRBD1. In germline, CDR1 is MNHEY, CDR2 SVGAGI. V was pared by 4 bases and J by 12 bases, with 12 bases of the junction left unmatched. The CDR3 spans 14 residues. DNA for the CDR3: TGTGCCAGCAGTTCCCGAAACAGGGGGCTCTTTACTTTCTTT. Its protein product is CASSSRNRGLFTFF.